Below, 19 T cell receptor beta chains from the same sample are listed, as sequenced in a study of T cell responses to AZD1222 COVID-19 vaccine. Sequencing was performed with immunoSEQ multiplex PCR; in TCRdb, only in-frame clones are kept and a portion is missing. Seen here are roughly 100,000 clones, approximately 87% observed once, and the top ten hold about 2.3%. The starting material was peripheral blood, obtained on day 0 of AZD1222 vaccination. The receptors originated from an adult in good health.

The chain employs TRBV19 and TRBJ1-1; no clear D. The germline V gene encodes CDR1 LNHDA and CDR2 SQIVND (reference sequence). This CDR3 spans 13 amino acids. V shed 7 bases and J shed 5 bases, with 14 bases lying between them. CDR3 sequence reads: CASNRAPGTEAFF. CDR3 DNA: TGTGCCAGTAATCGGGCCCCGGGGACTGAAGCTTTCTTT. The whole variable domain, filled in from reference TRBV19 and TRBJ1-1, reads DGGITQSPKYLFRKEGQNVTLSCEQNLNHDAMYWYRQDPGQGLRLIYYSQIVNDFQKGDIAEGYSVSREKKESFPLTVTSAQKNPTAFYLCASNRAPGTEAFFGQGTRLTVV.

This sequence joins TRBV27 and TRBJ2-1; TRBD2 matches at 12 bases. Germline values: CDR1 MNHEY, CDR2 SMNVEV (reference sequence). V lost 3 bases, J lost 9 bases, and 6 bases stayed unmatched. The CDR3 totals 15 residues. CDR3 nucleotides: TGTGCCAGCAGTTTGGGTCTAGCGGGAGGGGTTGAGCAGTTCTTC. Amino acids: CASSLGLAGGVEQFF.

The chain employs TRBV5-5 and TRBJ1-2; D uncertain. The CDR3 covers 15 residues. Germline V CDR1 and CDR2: SGHKS, YYEKEE (reference sequence). V was shortened by 1 base and J by 0 bases, with 10 bases between the two germline ends. The CDR3 loop is CASSLMGDPNYGYTF. The CDR3 DNA follows: TGTGCCAGCAGCTTGATGGGTGACCCTAACTATGGCTACACCTTC.

The chain has TRBV3-1 (or the pseudogene TRBV3-2) and TRBJ2-5; no firm D call. The CDR3 runs to 12 residues. The V end was cut by 1 base, the J end by 5 bases, with 5 bases between. In germline, CDR1 is LGHDT, CDR2 YNNKEL (reference sequence). The CDR3 sequence is CASSQGRETQYF. In DNA form, the CDR3 reads TGTGCCAGCAGCCAAGGGCGGGAGACCCAGTACTTC.

This clone showed up just once. V is TRBV6-5 and J is TRBJ1-2; a possible D gene is TRBD1 (6 bases). Looked up from germline, CDR1 is MNHEY and CDR2 is SVGAGI. V was clipped by 7 bases and J by 2 bases, with 11 bases between them. The CDR3 runs 13 residues. The CDR3: CASNLGTNYGYTF. The CDR3 region has the DNA TGTGCCAGCAATTTAGGGACAAACTATGGCTACACCTTC.

This chain uses TRBV4-1 with TRBJ2-3; 7 bases map to TRBD2. The length of the CDR3 is 16 residues. CDR1 and CDR2 from the germline V gene are MGHRA and YSYEKL. The junction had 8 bases not matched to a gene; V was cut back by 1 base and J by 4 bases. CDR3 sequence reads: CASSQVPGGSPDTQYF. The CDR3 nucleotides are TGCGCCAGCAGCCAAGTACCGGGAGGAAGCCCAGATACGCAGTATTTT.

The chain combines TRBV11-2 with TRBJ1-2; TRBD1 is a possible D gene (6 bases). CDR1 is SGHAT and CDR2 is FQNNGV in the germline V gene. The CDR3 is 16 residues long. V dropped 5 bases and J dropped 2 bases, with 18 bases sitting between them. Here the CDR3 reads CASSPLTGKKNYGYTF. The CDR3 DNA is TGTGCCAGCAGCCCCCTGACAGGAAAAAAAAACTATGGCTACACCTTC.

The chain is built from TRBV15 and TRBJ2-7, with 9 positions matching TRBD2. CDR1 and CDR2 (germline): LNHNV, YYDKDF (reference sequence). V lost 5 bases to trimming and J lost 0 bases; unmatched junction nucleotides: 2. The CDR3 is 14 amino acids. Here the CDR3 DNA reads TGTGCCACCAGCGGGGGACTAGCCTCCTACGAGCAGTACTTC. Translated, it gives CATSGGLASYEQYF.

This chain joins TRBV5-4 and TRBJ2-5, with a tentative D call TRBD2 (5 bases). The ends were cut back, 0 bases at V and 5 bases at J, with 14 bases in the middle. There are 15 residues in the CDR3. Per the germline V gene, CDR1 is SGHNT and CDR2 is YYREEE (reference sequence). CDR3 nucleotides: TGTGCCAGCAGCTTGGGGCAGAGCGGTGGGGAGACCCAGTACTTC. Amino acid sequence: CASSLGQSGGETQYF. Supplemented by reference TRBV5-4 and TRBJ2-5, the full variable domain reads ETGVTQSPTHLIKTRGQQVTLRCSSQSGHNTVSWYQQALGQGPQFIFQYYREEENGRGNFPPRFSGLQFPNYSSELNVNALELDDSALYLCASSLGQSGGETQYFGPGTRLLVL.

V gene TRBV27 combines with J gene TRBJ1-1; D is ambiguous. Germline values: CDR1 MNHEY, CDR2 SMNVEV (reference sequence). The CDR3 has 14 residues. V was cut by 2 bases and J by 1 base, with 8 bases left in between. CDR3 amino acids: CASSLRGGNTEAFF. The CDR3 DNA follows: TGTGCCAGCAGTTTACGGGGAGGGAACACTGAAGCTTTCTTT.

The chain uses TRBV27 and TRBJ1-3, with D unresolved. Germline values: CDR1 MNHEY, CDR2 SMNVEV (reference sequence). This CDR3 is 13 amino acids long. V was trimmed by 6 bases and J by 4 bases, leaving 10 bases between them. As DNA, the CDR3 is TGTGCCAGCAGACGCGTCGCGGGAAACACCATATATTTT. This sequence encodes CASRRVAGNTIYF.

V is TRBV15 and J is TRBJ2-7; D remains ambiguous. V was trimmed by 1 base and J by 2 bases, leaving 9 bases between them. The CDR3 has 14 amino acids. Germline V gene lookup returns CDR1 LNHNV and CDR2 YYDKDF (reference sequence). CDR3 DNA sequence: TGTGCCACCAGCAGAGCCGGCGAACCCTACGAGCAGTACTTC. Translation: CATSRAGEPYEQYF. The whole variable domain, remainder taken from reference TRBV15 and TRBJ2-7, is DAMVIQNPRYQVTQFGKPVTLSCSQTLNHNVMYWYQQKSSQAPKLLFHYYDKDFNNEADTPDNFQSRRPNTSFCFLDIRSPGLGDTAMYLCATSRAGEPYEQYFGPGTRLTVT.

DNA of the CDR3: TGCGCCAGCAGCCAAGTCGTAGGATGGGGTGAGCAGTTCTTC. This translates into CASSQVVGWGEQFF. The rearrangement links TRBV4-1 to TRBJ2-1; no clear D gene. With 1 base removed from V and 9 bases from J, the gap between germline ends came to 13 bases. Germline CDR1 and CDR2: MGHRA and YSYEKL. The CDR3 length is 14 residues.

This clone was observed a single time. The CDR3 sequence: CASSPGTGALAGGGEQFF. CDR3 coding DNA: TGTGCCAGCAGTCCCGGGACAGGCGCACTAGCGGGAGGCGGTGAGCAGTTCTTC. The chain uses TRBV6-6 and TRBJ2-1, with 12 nucleotides matching TRBD2. Germline CDR1 reads MNHNY; CDR2 reads SVGAGI (reference sequence). The CDR3 has 18 amino acids. The junction had 17 bases not matched to a gene; V was cut back by 5 bases and J by 9 bases.

This chain uses TRBV7-2 with TRBJ2-7; possibly TRBD1 for D (7 bases). The CDR3 loop spans 18 amino acids. CDR1 SGHTA and CDR2 FQGNSA come from the germline V gene. Trimming pared 2 bases from V and 3 bases from J, leaving 23 bases between. This chain's CDR3 is CASSLYLAGTVKGYEQYF. The DNA of the CDR3 is TGTGCCAGCAGCTTATATCTGGCGGGGACAGTGAAAGGCTACGAGCAGTACTTC.

The J gene is TRBJ1-4, the V gene TRBV4-1; TRBD1 aligns across 7 bases. Unmatched junction bases numbered 9, after V lost 3 bases and J lost 8 bases. The CDR3 has 15 amino acids. Germline values: CDR1 MGHRA, CDR2 YSYEKL. In DNA, the CDR3 is TGCGCCAGCAGCCAGACGGACAGGCCTCGCGAAAAACTGTTTTTT. This translates into CASSQTDRPREKLFF.

The V call is TRBV3-1 (or the pseudogene TRBV3-2), the J call TRBJ2-1, with TRBD2 identical over 9 bases. V trimming: 4 bases; J trimming: 9 bases; junction bases outside the gene matches: 22. Germline V CDR1 and CDR2: LGHDT, YNNKEL (reference sequence). The CDR3 contains 19 residues. DNA of the CDR3: TGTGCCAGCAGCCGTAACCAGGGGAGAGCGGGAGGAGGTTTCACTGAGCAGTTCTTC. Protein product: CASSRNQGRAGGGFTEQFF.

This clone was counted a few times. This rearrangement joins TRBV12-3 or TRBV12-4 to TRBJ2-1; a weak D match, TRBD2 (5 bases). CDR3 length: 12 amino acids. V lost 6 bases, J lost 5 bases, and 8 bases lay in between. CDR3: CASRRTDNEQFF. CDR3 DNA sequence: TGTGCCAGCAGGAGGACTGACAATGAGCAGTTCTTC.

The chain has TRBV6-5 and TRBJ2-2; 7 bases agree with TRBD1. V dropped 3 bases and J dropped 3; count of bases not matched to a gene: 4. This CDR3 spans 15 amino acids. The germline V gene encodes CDR1 MNHEY and CDR2 SVGAGI. In DNA, the CDR3 is TGTGCCAGCAGTTATCGAACAGGGGACACCGGGGAGCTGTTTTTT. Encoded protein: CASSYRTGDTGELFF.